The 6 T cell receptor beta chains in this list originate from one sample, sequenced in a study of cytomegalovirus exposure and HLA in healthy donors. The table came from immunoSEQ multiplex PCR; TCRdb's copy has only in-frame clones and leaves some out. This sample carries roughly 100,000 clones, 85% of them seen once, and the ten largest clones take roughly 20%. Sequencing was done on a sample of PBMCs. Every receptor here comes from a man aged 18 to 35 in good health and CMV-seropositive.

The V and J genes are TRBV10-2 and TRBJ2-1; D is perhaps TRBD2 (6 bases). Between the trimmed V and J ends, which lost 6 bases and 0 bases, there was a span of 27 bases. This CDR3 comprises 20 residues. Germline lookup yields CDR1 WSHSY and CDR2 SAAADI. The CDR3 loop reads CASRDQLGLNAAGSYNEQFF. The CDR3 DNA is TGCGCCAGCAGAGATCAGTTGGGACTGAACGCCGCGGGCTCCTACAATGAGCAGTTCTTC.

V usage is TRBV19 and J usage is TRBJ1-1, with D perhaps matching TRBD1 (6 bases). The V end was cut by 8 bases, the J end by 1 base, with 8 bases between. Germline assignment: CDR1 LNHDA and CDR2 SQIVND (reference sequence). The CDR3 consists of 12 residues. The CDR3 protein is CASGDTNTEAFF. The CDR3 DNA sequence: TGTGCCAGTGGGGACACGAACACTGAAGCTTTCTTT.

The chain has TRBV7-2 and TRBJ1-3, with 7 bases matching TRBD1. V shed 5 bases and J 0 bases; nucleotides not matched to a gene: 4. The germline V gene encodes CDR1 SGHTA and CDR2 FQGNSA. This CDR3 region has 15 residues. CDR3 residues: CASSRTGDSGNTIYF. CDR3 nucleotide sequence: TGTGCCAGCAGCCGTACAGGGGACTCTGGAAACACCATATATTTT.

CDR3 DNA sequence: TGTGCCAGCAGCTTGGAGTCAGGGGGCCAAGAGACCCAGTACTTC. Translation: CASSLESGGQETQYF. The chain couples TRBV5-6 to TRBJ2-5; TRBD1 matches 7 bases. Per germline, CDR1 SGHDT and CDR2 YYEEEE. This CDR3 is 15 amino acids long. Losses at the gene ends were 0 bases for V and 1 base for J; bases not matched to a gene: 3. Together with reference TRBV5-6 and TRBJ2-5, the CDR3 gives the full variable domain: DAGVTQSPTHLIKTRGQQVTLRCSPKSGHDTVSWYQQALGQGPQFIFQYYEEEERQRGNFPDRFSGHQFPNYSSELNVNALLLGDSALYLCASSLESGGQETQYFGPGTRLLVL.

Here the CDR3 reads CASSLETGNPNTGELFF. The CDR3 DNA follows: TGCGCCAGCAGCTTGGAGACAGGCAACCCGAACACCGGGGAGCTGTTTTTT. The genes are TRBV5-1 and TRBJ2-2; perhaps TRBD1 as D (6 bases). There are 17 residues in the CDR3. With 0 bases removed from V and 0 bases from J, the gap between germline ends came to 12 bases. Germline V gene data show CDR1 as SGHRS and CDR2 as YFSETQ.

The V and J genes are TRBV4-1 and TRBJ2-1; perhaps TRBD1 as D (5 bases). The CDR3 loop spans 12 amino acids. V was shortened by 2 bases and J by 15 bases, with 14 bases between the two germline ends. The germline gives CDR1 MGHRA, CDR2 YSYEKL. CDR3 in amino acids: CASSQPDSERFF. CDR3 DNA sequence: TGCGCCAGCAGCCAACCTGACAGCGAACGGTTCTTC.